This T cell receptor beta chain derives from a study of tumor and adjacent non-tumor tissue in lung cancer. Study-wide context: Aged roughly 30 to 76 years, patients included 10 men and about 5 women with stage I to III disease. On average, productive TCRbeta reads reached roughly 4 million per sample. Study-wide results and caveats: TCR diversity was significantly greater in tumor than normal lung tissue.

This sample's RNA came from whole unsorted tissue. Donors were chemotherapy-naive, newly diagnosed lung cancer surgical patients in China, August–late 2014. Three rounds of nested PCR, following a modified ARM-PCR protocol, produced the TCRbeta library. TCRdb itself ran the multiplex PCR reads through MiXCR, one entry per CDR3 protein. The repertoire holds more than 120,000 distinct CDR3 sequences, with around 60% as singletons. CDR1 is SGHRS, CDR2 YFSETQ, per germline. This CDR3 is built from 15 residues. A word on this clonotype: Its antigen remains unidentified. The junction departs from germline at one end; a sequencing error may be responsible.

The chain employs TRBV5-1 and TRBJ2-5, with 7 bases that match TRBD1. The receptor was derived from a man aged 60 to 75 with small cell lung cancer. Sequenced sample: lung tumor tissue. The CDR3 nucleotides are TGCGCCAACAGCTTGACAGGGACGTACCTAGAGACCCAGTACTTC. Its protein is CANSLTGTYLETQYF.